What follows describes a single T cell receptor (beta chain). Its antigen is currently unknown. Generated by immunoSEQ multiplex PCR, the TCRdb table keeps only in-frame clones and is missing some. This table has 2.5 million or so clones, more than 90% appearing once. With 1 base removed from V and 2 bases from J, the gap between germline ends came to 9 bases. CDR3 size: 14 residues. Germline lookup yields CDR1 SGHRS and CDR2 YFSETQ. This entry comes from a study of shared clonotypes between healthy human individuals. Study conclusions and caveats: Naive subsets tended to show greater estimated richness than memory subsets. Clonotypes which were not shared had lower generation probabilities than clonotypes that all four donors shared.

The sequencing input was naive CD4+ T cells sorted from blood. Subset specified: CD45RA+ positively selected. This clonotype was sampled from a man aged 18 to 29 in good health. This sequence joins TRBV5-1 and TRBJ1-2; D gene uncertain. CDR3 region: CASSLFAENYGYTF. Here the CDR3 DNA reads TGCGCCAGCAGCTTGTTTGCTGAGAACTATGGCTACACCTTC.